Presented here are 14 T cell receptor beta chains from one specimen sequenced in a study of graft-versus-host responses after intestinal transplantation. Data came from immunoSEQ multiplex PCR; TCRdb stores just in-frame clones and leaves some out. The table shows about 81,000 clones, with approximately 88% occurring only once. These receptors' antigens are unknown. This specimen consisted of unstimulated CD4+ T cells sorted from spleen or lymph node cells, obtained before intestinal transplant. The receptors come from a human donor who received an intestinal transplant.

The chain carries TRBV5-1 and TRBJ2-2; D may be TRBD1 (6 bases). CDR1 SGHRS and CDR2 YFSETQ come from the germline V gene. V was cut by 4 bases and J by 4 bases, with 11 bases left in between. CDR3 length: 14 amino acids. CDR3 protein: CASSLRRGTGELFF. The CDR3 DNA is TGCGCCAGCAGCCTCCGCAGGGGCACCGGGGAGCTGTTTTTT. The variable domain in full, with the rest retrieved from reference TRBV5-1 and TRBJ2-2, is KAGVTQTPRYLIKTRGQQVTLSCSPISGHRSVSWYQQTPGQGLQFLFEYFSETQRNKGNFPGRFSGRQFSNSRSEMNVSTLELGDSALYLCASSLRRGTGELFFGEGSRLTVL.

This clone was counted once. The V gene is TRBV5-1, the J gene TRBJ1-1, with TRBD1 as a possible D gene (6 bases). V was cut by 5 bases and J by 2 bases, with 16 bases left in between. Germline loops: CDR1 SGHRS, CDR2 YFSETQ. CDR3 length equals 15 residues. The CDR3 is CASSHETGSNTEAFF. DNA of the CDR3: TGCGCCAGCAGTCACGAGACAGGCTCCAACACTGAAGCTTTCTTT.

CDR3 bases: TGTGCCAGTAGTATAGGTTGGACAGACCCAAGCAATCAGCCCCAGCATTTT. It specifies CASSIGWTDPSNQPQHF. V and J are TRBV19 and TRBJ1-5; possibly TRBD1 for D (6 bases). The CDR3 spans 17 residues. V was trimmed by 1 base and J by 1 base, leaving 14 bases between them. Looked up from germline, CDR1 is LNHDA and CDR2 is SQIVND (reference sequence). Using reference TRBV19 and TRBJ1-5 for the parts outside the CDR3, the full variable domain is DGGITQSPKYLFRKEGQNVTLSCEQNLNHDAMYWYRQDPGQGLRLIYYSQIVNDFQKGDIAEGYSVSREKKESFPLTVTSAQKNPTAFYLCASSIGWTDPSNQPQHFGDGTRLSIL.

This chain uses TRBV28 with TRBJ2-1, with TRBD1 identical over 12 bases. Germline V gives CDR1 MDHEN, CDR2 SYDVKM. This CDR3 is built from 16 residues. V gave up 5 bases and J gave up 9 bases; unmatched junction bases: 11. In DNA form, the CDR3 reads TGTGCCAGCAGTCCCTCCGGGACAGGGGGCTGGGGTGAGCAGTTCTTC. Amino acid sequence: CASSPSGTGGWGEQFF.

The chain links TRBV28 to TRBJ1-5; the D gene is possibly TRBD1 (5 bases). The CDR3 covers 16 residues. Trimming took off 5 bases at V and 3 bases at J, with 17 bases between the two ends. Per the germline V gene, CDR1 is MDHEN and CDR2 is SYDVKM. The CDR3 is CASSPSGEGSNQPQHF. In DNA form, the CDR3 reads TGTGCCAGCAGTCCCTCCGGGGAGGGGTCCAATCAGCCCCAGCATTTT.

The chain has TRBV5-1 and TRBJ1-1; tentatively, D is TRBD1 (5 bases). Germline V CDR1 and CDR2: SGHRS, YFSETQ. There are 14 residues in the CDR3. The V end was cut by 4 bases, the J end by 6 bases, with 16 bases between. Written as DNA, the CDR3 is TGCGCCAGCAGCCGTGACGGGGGAAACGCTGAAGCTTTCTTT. It specifies CASSRDGGNAEAFF.

This clone was picked up one time. This chain links TRBV2 with TRBJ1-1; 7 bases are a match to TRBD1. Looked up from germline, CDR1 is SNHLY and CDR2 is FYNNEI. The CDR3 has 16 amino acids. Losses at the gene ends were 4 bases for V and 3 bases for J; bases not matched to a gene: 11. The CDR3 nucleotides are TGTGCCAGCAGTGGAACATTTCCGACAGGGCACACTGAAGCTTTCTTT. Its protein is CASSGTFPTGHTEAFF.

A few counts support this clone. The chain couples TRBV27 to TRBJ1-1; D perhaps matches TRBD1 (5 bases). Germline CDR1 is MNHEY and CDR2 is SMNVEV (reference sequence). V was trimmed by 3 bases and J by 4 bases, leaving 12 bases between them. CDR3 length equals 14 residues. CDR3 region: CASSFGGRSTEAFF. CDR3 DNA sequence: TGTGCCAGCAGTTTCGGGGGGAGGAGCACTGAAGCTTTCTTT.

The rearrangement joins TRBV7-2 to TRBJ2-3; 10 bases agree with TRBD2. CDR1 is SGHTA and CDR2 is FQGNSA in the germline V gene. The CDR3 spans 15 residues. V shed 3 bases, J shed 3 bases, and the junction held 3 bases outside the gene matches. DNA of the CDR3: TGTGCCAGCAGCTTGGGACTAGCGATGACAGATACGCAGTATTTT. Translated: CASSLGLAMTDTQYF.

Notes on this clone: A junction boundary mismatches the germline segment, possibly from a read error. The chain employs TRBV7-7 and TRBJ2-2; maybe TRBD2 (6 bases). This CDR3 contains 15 residues. The germline gives CDR1 SSHAT, CDR2 FNYEAQ (reference sequence). CDR3 nucleotides: TGTGCTAGCAGCCCAATCGGGGGATACACCGGGGAGCTGTTTTTT. It codes for CASSPIGGYTGELFF.

V and J are TRBV15 and TRBJ2-7; weak D call: TRBD1 (8 bases). Trimming pared 1 base from V and 5 bases from J, leaving 27 bases between. CDR1 is LNHNV, CDR2 YYDKDF, per germline (reference sequence). CDR3 length: 19 residues. For the CDR3, the DNA is TGTGCCACCAGCAGAGGCTTAGGACTAGACAGGGGAGCTGGCGACGAGCAGTACTTC. Translated: CATSRGLGLDRGAGDEQYF.

V gene TRBV18 combines with J gene TRBJ1-1; 7 bases map to TRBD1. Trimming cost V 5 bases and J 2 bases; bases outside gene matches: 2. This CDR3 is 13 amino acids long. Germline V gene data show CDR1 as KGHSH and CDR2 as LQKENI. The CDR3 DNA is TGTGCCAGCTCAGACAGGGTTAACACTGAAGCTTTCTTT. This translates into CASSDRVNTEAFF.

This clone has a handful of counts. The chain has TRBV28 and TRBJ2-5; D is possibly TRBD2 (7 bases). Trimming shortened V by 1 base and J by 3 bases, and 15 bases separated the two germline ends. There are 16 residues in the CDR3. The V gene's germline CDR1 is MDHEN and CDR2 SYDVKM. CDR3 amino acids: CASSLLRGGRKETQYF. The DNA of the CDR3 is TGTGCCAGCAGTTTATTGAGGGGGGGCCGTAAAGAGACCCAGTACTTC.

The gene calls are TRBV28 and TRBJ2-1; no definite D call. The germline V gene has CDR1 MDHEN and CDR2 SYDVKM. This CDR3 has 11 residues. Between the trimmed V and J ends, which lost 4 bases and 9 bases, there was a span of 7 bases. The CDR3: CASSWYGEQFF. In nucleotides, the CDR3 is TGTGCCAGCAGTTGGTACGGTGAGCAGTTCTTC.